This T cell receptor (beta chain) emerged from a study of cytomegalovirus exposure and HLA in healthy donors. General study results and limits: Per published accounts, TCR beta sequences correctly predicted the HLA-A and HLA-B alleles of most subjects.

Trimming cost V 11 bases and J 2 bases, with 13 bases left between them. In germline, CDR1 is MNHNY, CDR2 SVGAGI (reference sequence). The length of the CDR3 is 13 residues. Concerning this clone itself: No antigen is known for it.

PCR used 60 Vbeta primers and 13 Jbeta primers. In the authors' workflow: Tens of millions of unique TCR beta chains, around 10 million of them shared, were counted by a later analysis. Assay used: immunoSEQ multiplex PCR; TCRdb lists only in-frame clones, some missing. V and J calls and clone size are copied from that table; D and trimming were computed from the DNA. The top ten clones hold about 3.8% of a sample with about 160,000 clones, around 83% of them seen once. The material sequenced was PBMCs. This rearrangement joins TRBV6-6 to TRBJ2-1; D may be TRBD1 (7 bases). The sequence came from a man aged 45-65 years in good health and CMV-seropositive. CDR3 bases: TGTGCCGGGCGGGGACAGCCCTACAATGAGCAGTTCTTC. Translation gives CAGRGQPYNEQFF.